The T cell receptor (beta chain) described here comes from a study of shared clonotypes between healthy human individuals (dated by TCRdb to 2019 to 2021). For the study in its entirety: A couple of women and a few men aged 18 to 49 years were included in the cohort. For each donor, three plates each were used for CD4 naive and CD4 memory, two plates were used for CD8 naive, and one plate was used for CD8 memory. To estimate repertoire size and how much clonotypes are shared between individuals, the study performed deep sequencing of blood TCR repertoires from a handful of healthy adults. Libraries were prepared and TCR repertoires were sequenced by different laboratories using diverse techniques, in order to increase sequencing depth and limit assay-specific biases. Each donor's leukapheresis produced roughly between roughly 0.85 and 9.5 billion PBMCs.

The donors were healthy, HIV-negative adults who had no recently reported acute infections or vaccinations. Only Caucasian adults living in Nashville, Tennessee, USA were represented among the donors. The CD8 memory samples were a combination of magnetically selected CD45RO+ cells and CCR7-negative CD45RA+ effector memory (TemRA) cells. Blood was obtained by leukapheresis, after which PBMCs were separated by Ficoll-Histopaque density gradient centrifugation and cryopreserved in liquid nitrogen vapor phase. Purity and quantity of every magnetically sorted T cell population were checked by analytical flow cytometry. Genomic DNA was isolated from every sorted fraction and measured by UV absorbance on a Nanodrop 2000c. From a lookup of the germline V gene, CDR1 and CDR2 are SGHTA and FQGTGA. CDR3 length: 15 amino acids, cysteine to phenylalanine. The read is trimmed to its CDR3 DNA, 45 bases read in frame from base 1. V trim: 6 bases; J trim: 4 bases; unmatched bases: 5.

On the study overall, not on this receptor specifically: Sampling was restricted to blood, and TCR repertoires in tissue are likely to differ from TCR repertoires in blood. Incomplete sequencing was indicated by rarefaction of sorted-subset datasets, despite the large sequencing depth. Pairwise subsampling led to the expectation that sequencing depth would affect the degree of clonotype sharing among donors. Naive subsets generally had larger estimated clonotype richness than memory subsets. Because the study included a small number of donors, the genetic and exposure-history diversity represented was limited. Clonotypes shared by all four sorted-subset donors showed higher generation probabilities than non-shared clonotypes. When several donors were compared, the shared fraction of clonotypes was around 4.6% for naive CD4, over 3% for naive CD8, 2.3% for memory CD4, and 0.3% to 0.5% for memory CD8.

About this clone: The antigen this receptor binds is unknown. Base qualities were left out, and no much larger clone turns up one base away.

TCR CDR3 regions were amplified from genomic DNA by multiplex PCR using the deep immunoSEQ assay. For each cell subset, the extracted genomic DNA was distributed evenly across all wells of several immunoSEQ 96-well plates, and each plate served as one replicate. Each replicate PCR for sorted subsets received about 220 ng genomic DNA, equal to roughly 29,000 T cell genomes. Purified libraries were quantified with a Qubit 3.0 fluorometer, sized on a Bioanalyzer 2100, and re-quantified with the KAPA Library Quantification kit. A separate single-read 150-cycle Illumina NextSeq 550 flow cell was used to sequence each immunoSEQ 96-well plate. As for the original processing: Because the immunoSEQ output included only junctional sequences and no quality scores, the filtering could not be the same as the filtering used for full-length reads. To assign V/J genes and CDR3, sequences were annotated using PyIR, a Python wrapper for IgBLAST v1.9, with IMGT germline references. Reads with weak V/J assignments (E-value above 1e-6), missing CDR3, stop codons, out-of-frame junctions, or ambiguous translated residues were removed. V3J clonotypes were defined as sequences sharing the same inferred V gene, J gene, and CDR3 amino acid sequence. To compute the percentage overlap between repertoires, the number of shared unique clonotypes was divided by the size of the smaller repertoire. RTK rarefaction, the Chao1 estimator, and Recon v2.1 estimates of unobserved clonotypes were used to assess repertoire richness. OLGA was used to compute generation probabilities for all TCRbeta clonotypes that the gDNA method yielded from a handful of donors. TCRdb took this table from immuneACCESS and kept in-frame rearrangements with V and J called. Such tables lack part of the clones; where checked against another copy, unresolved V genes explain under half of the gap, and the rest is unexplained. That table supplies the V and J calls and clone size; D and trimming were determined from the DNA. For this sample the table gives more than 550,000 clones, of which 90% were detected only once. The ten largest clones capture about 33% of the sample.

Sequenced sample: memory CD8+ T cells from PBMCs. The cell subset or site label of this sample denotes: CD45RO+ cells pooled with CCR7-negative TemRA cells. This chain is built from TRBV7-3 and TRBJ2-7; the central 14 bases match TRBD2. This TCR came from a man aged 18 to 35 in good health. Some clones in this sample may be carry-over from other donors' samples. The nucleotide sequence is TGTGCCAGCAGGTCCGGGACTAGCGGGAGTTACGAGCAGTACTTC. Its translation is CASRSGTSGSYEQYF.